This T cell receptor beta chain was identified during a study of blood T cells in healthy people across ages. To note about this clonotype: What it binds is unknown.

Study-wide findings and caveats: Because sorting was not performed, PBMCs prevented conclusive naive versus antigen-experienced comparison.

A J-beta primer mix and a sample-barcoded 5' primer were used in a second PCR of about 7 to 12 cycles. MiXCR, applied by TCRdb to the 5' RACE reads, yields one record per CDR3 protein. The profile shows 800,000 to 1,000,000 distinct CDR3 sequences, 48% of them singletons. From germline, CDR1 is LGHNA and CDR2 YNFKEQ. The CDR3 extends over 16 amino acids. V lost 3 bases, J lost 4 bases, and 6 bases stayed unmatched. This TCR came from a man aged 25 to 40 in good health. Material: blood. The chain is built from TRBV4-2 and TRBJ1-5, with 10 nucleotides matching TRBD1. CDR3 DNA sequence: TGTGCCAGCAGCCACGGGACAGGGGTAGGAAATCAGCCCCAGCATTTT. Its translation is CASSHGTGVGNQPQHF.